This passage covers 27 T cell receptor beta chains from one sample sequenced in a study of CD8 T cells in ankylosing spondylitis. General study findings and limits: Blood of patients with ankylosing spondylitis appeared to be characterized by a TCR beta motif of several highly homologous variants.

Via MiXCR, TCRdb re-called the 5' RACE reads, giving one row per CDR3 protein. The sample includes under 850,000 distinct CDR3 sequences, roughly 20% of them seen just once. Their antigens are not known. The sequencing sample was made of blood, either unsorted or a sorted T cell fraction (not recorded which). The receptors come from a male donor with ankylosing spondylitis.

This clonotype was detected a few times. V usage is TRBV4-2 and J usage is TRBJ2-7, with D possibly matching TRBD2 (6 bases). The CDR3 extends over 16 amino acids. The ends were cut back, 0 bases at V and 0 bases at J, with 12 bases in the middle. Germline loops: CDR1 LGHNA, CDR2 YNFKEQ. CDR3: CASSQDPLAASYEQYF. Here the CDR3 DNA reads TGTGCCAGCAGCCAAGACCCACTAGCAGCCTCCTACGAGCAGTACTTC.

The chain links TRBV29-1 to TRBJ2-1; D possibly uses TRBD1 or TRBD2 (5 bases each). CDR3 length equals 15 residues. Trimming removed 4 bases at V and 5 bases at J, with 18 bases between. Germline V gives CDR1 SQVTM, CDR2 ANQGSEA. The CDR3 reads CSVVRDMGEHNEQFF. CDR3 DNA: TGCAGCGTTGTGAGGGATATGGGGGAGCACAATGAGCAGTTCTTC.

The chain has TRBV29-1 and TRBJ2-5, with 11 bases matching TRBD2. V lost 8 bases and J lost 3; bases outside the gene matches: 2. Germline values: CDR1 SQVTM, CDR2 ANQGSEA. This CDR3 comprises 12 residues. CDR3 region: CSLAGGEETQYF. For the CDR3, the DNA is TGCAGCTTAGCGGGAGGGGAAGAGACCCAGTACTTC.

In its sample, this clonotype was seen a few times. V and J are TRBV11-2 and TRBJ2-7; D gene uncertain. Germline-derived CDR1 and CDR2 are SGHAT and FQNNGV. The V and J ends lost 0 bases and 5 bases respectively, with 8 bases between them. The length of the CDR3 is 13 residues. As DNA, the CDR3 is TGTGCCAGCAGCTTAGATATTGTGCACGAGCAGTACTTC. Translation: CASSLDIVHEQYF.

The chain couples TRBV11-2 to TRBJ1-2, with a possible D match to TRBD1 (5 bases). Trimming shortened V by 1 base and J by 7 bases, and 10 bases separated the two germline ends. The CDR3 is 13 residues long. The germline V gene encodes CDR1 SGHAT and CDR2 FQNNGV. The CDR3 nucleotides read TGTGCCAGCAGCTTAGTCGGGGCGAGTGGCTACACCTTC. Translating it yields CASSLVGASGYTF.

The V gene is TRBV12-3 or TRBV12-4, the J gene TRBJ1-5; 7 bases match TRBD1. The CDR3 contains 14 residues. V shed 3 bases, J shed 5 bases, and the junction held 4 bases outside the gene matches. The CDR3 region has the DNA TGTGCCAGCAGTTTCCGACAGGGCGATCAGCCCCAGCATTTT. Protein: CASSFRQGDQPQHF.

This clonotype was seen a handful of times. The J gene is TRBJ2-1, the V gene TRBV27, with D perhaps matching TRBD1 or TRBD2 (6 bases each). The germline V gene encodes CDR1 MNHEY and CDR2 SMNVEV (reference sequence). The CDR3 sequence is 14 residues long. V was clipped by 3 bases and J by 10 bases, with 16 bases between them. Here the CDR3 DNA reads TGTGCCAGCAGTTTGACGGGGGCCTCCGTGGAGCAGTTCTTC. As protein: CASSLTGASVEQFF.

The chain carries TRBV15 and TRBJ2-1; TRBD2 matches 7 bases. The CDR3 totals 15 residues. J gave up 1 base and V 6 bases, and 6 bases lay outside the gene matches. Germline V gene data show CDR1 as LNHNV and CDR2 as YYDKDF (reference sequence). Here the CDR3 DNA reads TGTGCCACCAGTGATAGCGGGCTGTCCTACAATGAGCAGTTCTTC. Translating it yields CATSDSGLSYNEQFF.

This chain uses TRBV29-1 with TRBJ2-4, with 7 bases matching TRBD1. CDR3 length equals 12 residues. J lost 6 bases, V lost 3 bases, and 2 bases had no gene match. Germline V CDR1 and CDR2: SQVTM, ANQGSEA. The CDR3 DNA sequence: TGCAGCGTTGAGGGACAGACAAACATTCAGTACTTC. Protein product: CSVEGQTNIQYF.

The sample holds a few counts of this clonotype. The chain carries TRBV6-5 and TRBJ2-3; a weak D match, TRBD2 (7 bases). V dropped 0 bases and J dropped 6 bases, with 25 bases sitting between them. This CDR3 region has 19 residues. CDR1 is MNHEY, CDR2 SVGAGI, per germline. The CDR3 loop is CASSYSRSGGGSRGDTQYF. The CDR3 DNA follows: TGTGCCAGCAGTTACTCCCGGAGTGGCGGGGGCTCGCGTGGGGATACGCAGTATTTT.

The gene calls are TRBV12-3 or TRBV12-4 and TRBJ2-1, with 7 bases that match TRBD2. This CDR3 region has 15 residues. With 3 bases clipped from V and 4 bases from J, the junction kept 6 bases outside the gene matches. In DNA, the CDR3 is TGTGCCAGCAGTTTTCGGAGCGGGGCTTACAATGAGCAGTTCTTC. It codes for CASSFRSGAYNEQFF.

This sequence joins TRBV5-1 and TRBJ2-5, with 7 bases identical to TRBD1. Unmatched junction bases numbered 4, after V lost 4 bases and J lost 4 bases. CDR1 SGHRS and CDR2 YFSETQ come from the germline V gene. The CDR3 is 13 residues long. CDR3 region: CASSKGQLETQYF. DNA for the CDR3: TGCGCCAGCAGCAAGGGACAGTTAGAGACCCAGTACTTC.

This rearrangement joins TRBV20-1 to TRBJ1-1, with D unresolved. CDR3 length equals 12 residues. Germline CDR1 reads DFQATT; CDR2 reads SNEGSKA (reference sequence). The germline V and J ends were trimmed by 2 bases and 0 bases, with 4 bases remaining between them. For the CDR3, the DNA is TGCAGTGCTAGACTAGTGAACACTGAAGCTTTCTTT. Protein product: CSARLVNTEAFF.

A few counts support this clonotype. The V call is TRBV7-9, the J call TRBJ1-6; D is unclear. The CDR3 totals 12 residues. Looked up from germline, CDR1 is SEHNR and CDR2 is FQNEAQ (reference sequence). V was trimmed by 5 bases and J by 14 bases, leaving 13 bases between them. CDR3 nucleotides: TGTGCCAGCAGCCAAGTCGGCGGCGCCCTCCACTTT. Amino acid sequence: CASSQVGGALHF.

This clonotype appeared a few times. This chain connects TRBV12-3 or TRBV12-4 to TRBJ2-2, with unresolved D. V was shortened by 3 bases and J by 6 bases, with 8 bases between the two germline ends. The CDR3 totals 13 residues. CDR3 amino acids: CASSFATSGELFF. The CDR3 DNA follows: TGTGCCAGCAGTTTCGCGACCTCCGGGGAGCTGTTTTTT.

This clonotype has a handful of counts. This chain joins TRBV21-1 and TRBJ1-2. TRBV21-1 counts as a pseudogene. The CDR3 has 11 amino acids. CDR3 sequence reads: CAWGRLEGYTF. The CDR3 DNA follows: TGTGCCTGGGGACGGCTCGAGGGCTACACCTTC.

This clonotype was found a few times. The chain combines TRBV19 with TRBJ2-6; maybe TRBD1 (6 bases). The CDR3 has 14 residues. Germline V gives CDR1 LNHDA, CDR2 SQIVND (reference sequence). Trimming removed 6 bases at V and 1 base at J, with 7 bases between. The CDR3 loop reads CASRQGSGANVLTF. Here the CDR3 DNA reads TGTGCCAGTAGACAGGGTTCTGGGGCCAACGTCCTGACTTTC.

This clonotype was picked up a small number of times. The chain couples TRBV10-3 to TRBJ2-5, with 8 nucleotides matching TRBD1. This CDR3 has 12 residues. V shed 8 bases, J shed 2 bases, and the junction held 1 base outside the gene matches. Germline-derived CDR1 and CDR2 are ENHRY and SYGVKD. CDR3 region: CAIGQGQETQYF. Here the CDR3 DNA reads TGTGCCATCGGACAGGGTCAAGAGACCCAGTACTTC.

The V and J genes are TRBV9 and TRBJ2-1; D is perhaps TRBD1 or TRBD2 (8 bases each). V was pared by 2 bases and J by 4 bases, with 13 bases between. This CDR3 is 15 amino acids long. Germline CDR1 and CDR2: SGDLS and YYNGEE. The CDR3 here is CASSVSGTGYNEQFF. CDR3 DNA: TGTGCCAGCAGCGTTAGCGGGACAGGTTACAATGAGCAGTTCTTC.

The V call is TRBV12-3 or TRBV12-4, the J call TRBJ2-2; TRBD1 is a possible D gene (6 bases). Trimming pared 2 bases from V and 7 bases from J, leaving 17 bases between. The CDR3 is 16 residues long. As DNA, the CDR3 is TGTGCCAGCAGTTTAATTTCAGGGGTTTACGGCGGGGAGCTGTTTTTT. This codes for CASSLISGVYGGELFF.

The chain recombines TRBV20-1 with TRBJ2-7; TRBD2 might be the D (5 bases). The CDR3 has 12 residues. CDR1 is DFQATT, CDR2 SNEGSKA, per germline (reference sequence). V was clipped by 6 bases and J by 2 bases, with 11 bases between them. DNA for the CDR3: TGCAGTGCGGTCGGGGTGGCCTACGAGCAGTACTTC. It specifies CSAVGVAYEQYF.

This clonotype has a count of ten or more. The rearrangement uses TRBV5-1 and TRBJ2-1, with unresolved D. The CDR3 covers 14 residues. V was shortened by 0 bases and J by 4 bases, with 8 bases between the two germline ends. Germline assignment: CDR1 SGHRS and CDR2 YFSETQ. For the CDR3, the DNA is TGCGCCAGCAGCTTGGATCCTAGTTACAATGAGCAGTTCTTC. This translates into CASSLDPSYNEQFF.

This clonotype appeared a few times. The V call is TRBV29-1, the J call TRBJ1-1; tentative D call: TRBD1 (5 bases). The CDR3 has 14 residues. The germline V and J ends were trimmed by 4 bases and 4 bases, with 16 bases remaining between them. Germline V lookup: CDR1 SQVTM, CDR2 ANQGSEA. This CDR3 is CSVVRSGTGTEAFF. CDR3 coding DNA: TGCAGCGTTGTACGTTCAGGGACCGGCACTGAAGCTTTCTTT.

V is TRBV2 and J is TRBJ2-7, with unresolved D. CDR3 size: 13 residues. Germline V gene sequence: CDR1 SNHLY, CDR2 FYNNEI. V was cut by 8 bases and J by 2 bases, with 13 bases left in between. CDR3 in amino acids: CASRKGMTYEQYF. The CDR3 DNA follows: TGTGCCAGCCGAAAGGGAATGACCTACGAGCAGTACTTC.

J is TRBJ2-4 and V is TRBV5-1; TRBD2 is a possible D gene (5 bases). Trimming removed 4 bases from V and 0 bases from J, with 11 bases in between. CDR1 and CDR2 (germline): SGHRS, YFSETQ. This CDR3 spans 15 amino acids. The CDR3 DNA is TGCGCCAGCAGCACGGAGGCGTTAGCCAAAAACATTCAGTACTTC. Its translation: CASSTEALAKNIQYF.

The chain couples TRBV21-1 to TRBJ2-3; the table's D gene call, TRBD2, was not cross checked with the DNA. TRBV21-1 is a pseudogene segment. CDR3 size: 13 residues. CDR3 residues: CATKTLREHRLYF. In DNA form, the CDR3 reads TGTGCCACTAAAACACTGCGGGAGCATCGTTTATATTTT.

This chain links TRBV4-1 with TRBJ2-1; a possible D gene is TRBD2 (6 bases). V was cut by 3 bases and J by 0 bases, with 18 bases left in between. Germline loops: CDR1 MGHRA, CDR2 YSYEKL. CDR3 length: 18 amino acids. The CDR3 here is CASSHIPLDGSSYNEQFF. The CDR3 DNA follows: TGCGCCAGCAGCCATATACCGCTTGACGGGAGCTCCTACAATGAGCAGTTCTTC.